The present T cell receptor beta chain was sequenced within a study of glioma-infiltrating T cells. Using RNA template, CDR3s of TCR alpha and beta were amplified with iRepertoire arm-PCR. A single record per CDR3 protein comes from TCRdb applying MiXCR to the multiplex PCR reads. The top ten clones hold approximately 12% of a sample with about 410,000 distinct CDR3 sequences, roughly 41% of them seen once. V was shortened by 4 bases and J by 5 bases, with 13 bases between the two germline ends. Germline loops: CDR1 SGHTS, CDR2 YDEGEE. CDR3 length equals 13 residues. The chain has TRBV5-8 and TRBJ2-7; D not resolved. Sequencing was done on a sample of glioma tissue, nonneoplastic brain tissue, or PBMCs (not recorded which). The receptor's source is a human donor with low-grade glioma or glioblastoma, undergoing nonglioma brain surgery, or in good health (not recorded which). CDR3 sequence (DNA): TGTGCCAGCAGCCCCATGGGCCGGAACGAGCAGTACTTC. This translates into CASSPMGRNEQYF.